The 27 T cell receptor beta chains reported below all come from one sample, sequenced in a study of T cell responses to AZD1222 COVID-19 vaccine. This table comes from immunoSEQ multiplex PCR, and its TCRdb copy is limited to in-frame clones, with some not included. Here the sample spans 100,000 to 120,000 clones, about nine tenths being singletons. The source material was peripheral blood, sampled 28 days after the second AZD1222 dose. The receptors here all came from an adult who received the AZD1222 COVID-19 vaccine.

The CDR3 nucleotides read TGTGCCAGCAGCTTGGCCGTATTCGTTGGACAAGAGACCCAGTACTTC. This codes for CASSLAVFVGQETQYF. This rearrangement joins TRBV5-8 to TRBJ2-5; no clear D gene. The CDR3 is 16 residues long. Trimming left V 0 bases short and J 2 bases short, with 14 bases between. The V gene's germline CDR1 is SGHTS and CDR2 YDEGEE.

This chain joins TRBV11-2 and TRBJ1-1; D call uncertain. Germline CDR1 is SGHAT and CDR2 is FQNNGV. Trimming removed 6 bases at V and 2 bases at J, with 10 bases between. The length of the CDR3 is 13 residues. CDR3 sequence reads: CASRFTSNTEAFF. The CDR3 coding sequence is TGTGCCAGCAGGTTCACCTCTAACACTGAAGCTTTCTTT. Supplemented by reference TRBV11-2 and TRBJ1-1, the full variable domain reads EAGVAQSPRYKIIEKRQSVAFWCNPISGHATLYWYQQILGQGPKLLIQFQNNGVVDDSQLPKDRFSAERLKGVDSTLKIQPAKLEDSAVYLCASRFTSNTEAFFGQGTRLTVV.

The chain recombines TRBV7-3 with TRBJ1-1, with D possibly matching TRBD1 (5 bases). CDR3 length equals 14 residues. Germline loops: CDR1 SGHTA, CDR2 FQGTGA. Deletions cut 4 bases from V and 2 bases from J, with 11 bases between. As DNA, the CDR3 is TGTGCCAGCAGCTCCCTTGGGGGAAACACTGAAGCTTTCTTT. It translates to CASSSLGGNTEAFF.

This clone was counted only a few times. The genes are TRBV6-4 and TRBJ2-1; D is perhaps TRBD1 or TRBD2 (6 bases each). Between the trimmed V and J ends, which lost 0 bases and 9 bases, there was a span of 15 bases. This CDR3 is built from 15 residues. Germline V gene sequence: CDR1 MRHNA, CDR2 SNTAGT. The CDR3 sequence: CASSDSEGDRGEQFF. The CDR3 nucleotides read TGTGCCAGCAGTGACTCGGAGGGGGATAGAGGTGAGCAGTTCTTC.

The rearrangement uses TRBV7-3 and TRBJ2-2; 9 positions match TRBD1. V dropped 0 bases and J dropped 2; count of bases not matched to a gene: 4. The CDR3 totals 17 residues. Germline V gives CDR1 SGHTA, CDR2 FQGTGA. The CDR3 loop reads CASSLTRDRVNTGELFF. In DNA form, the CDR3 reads TGTGCCAGCAGCTTAACACGGGACAGGGTAAACACCGGGGAGCTGTTTTTT.

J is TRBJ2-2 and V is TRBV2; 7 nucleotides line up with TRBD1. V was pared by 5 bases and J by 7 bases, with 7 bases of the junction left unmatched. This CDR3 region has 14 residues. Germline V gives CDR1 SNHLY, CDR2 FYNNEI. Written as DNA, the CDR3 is TGTGCCAGCAGTTTGACAGGGTTAGGCGGGGAGCTGTTTTTT. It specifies CASSLTGLGGELFF. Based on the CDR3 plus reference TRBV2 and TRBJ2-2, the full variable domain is EPEVTQTPSHQVTQMGQEVILRCVPISNHLYFYWYRQILGQKVEFLVSFYNNEISEKSEIFDDQFSVERPDGSNFTLKIRSTKLEDSAMYFCASSLTGLGGELFFGEGSRLTVL.

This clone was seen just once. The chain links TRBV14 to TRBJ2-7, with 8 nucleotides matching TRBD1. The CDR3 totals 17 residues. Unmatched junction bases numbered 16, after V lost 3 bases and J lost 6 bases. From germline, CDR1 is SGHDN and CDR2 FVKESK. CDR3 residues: CASSQTLGQGILSEQYF. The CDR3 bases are TGTGCCAGCAGCCAGACTCTCGGACAGGGCATTCTAAGCGAGCAGTACTTC.

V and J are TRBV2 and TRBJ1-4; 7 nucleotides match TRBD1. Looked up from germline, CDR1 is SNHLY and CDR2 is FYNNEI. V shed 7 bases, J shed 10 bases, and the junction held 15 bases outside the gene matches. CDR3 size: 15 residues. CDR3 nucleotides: TGTGCCAGCACCCTCCCGACAGGGTTGGTTGGAAAACTGTTTTTT. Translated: CASTLPTGLVGKLFF.

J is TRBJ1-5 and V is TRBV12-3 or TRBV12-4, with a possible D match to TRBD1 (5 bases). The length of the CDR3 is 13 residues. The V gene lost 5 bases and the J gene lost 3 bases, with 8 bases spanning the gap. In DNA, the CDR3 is TGTGCCAGCAGTCCGGGACTCAATCAGCCCCAGCATTTT. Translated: CASSPGLNQPQHF.

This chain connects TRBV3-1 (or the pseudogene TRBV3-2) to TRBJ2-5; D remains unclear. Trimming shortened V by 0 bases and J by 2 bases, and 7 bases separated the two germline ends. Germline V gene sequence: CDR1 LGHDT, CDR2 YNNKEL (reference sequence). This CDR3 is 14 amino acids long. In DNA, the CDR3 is TGTGCCAGCAGCCAAGATCTTGGGCAAGAGACCCAGTACTTC. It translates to CASSQDLGQETQYF.

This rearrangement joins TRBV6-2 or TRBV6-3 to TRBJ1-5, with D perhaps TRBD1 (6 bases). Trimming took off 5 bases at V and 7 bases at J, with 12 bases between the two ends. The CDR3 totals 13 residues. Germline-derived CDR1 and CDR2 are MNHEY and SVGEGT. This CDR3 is CASSTTGSQPQHF. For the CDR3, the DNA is TGTGCCAGCAGTACTACAGGGTCGCAGCCCCAGCATTTT.

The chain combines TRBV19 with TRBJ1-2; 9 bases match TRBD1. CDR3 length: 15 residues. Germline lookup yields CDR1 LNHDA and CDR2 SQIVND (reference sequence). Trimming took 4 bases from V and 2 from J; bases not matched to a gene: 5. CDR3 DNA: TGTGCCAGTAGTACCGGGACAGGGACAAACTATGGCTACACCTTC. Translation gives CASSTGTGTNYGYTF. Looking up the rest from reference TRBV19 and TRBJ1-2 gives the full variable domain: DGGITQSPKYLFRKEGQNVTLSCEQNLNHDAMYWYRQDPGQGLRLIYYSQIVNDFQKGDIAEGYSVSREKKESFPLTVTSAQKNPTAFYLCASSTGTGTNYGYTFGSGTRLTVV.

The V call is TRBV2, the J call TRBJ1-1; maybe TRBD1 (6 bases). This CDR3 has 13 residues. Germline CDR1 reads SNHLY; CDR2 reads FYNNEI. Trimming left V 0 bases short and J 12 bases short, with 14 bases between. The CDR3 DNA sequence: TGTGCCAGCAGTGAAGCGCGGGGGCGGAGGACTTTCTTT. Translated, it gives CASSEARGRRTFF.

The CDR3 DNA reads as TGCGCCAGCAGTGAGTCCCTCGAGCAGTACTTC. Translated, it gives CASSESLEQYF. V usage is TRBV10-1 and J usage is TRBJ2-7; no reliable D call. The CDR3 contains 11 residues. In germline, CDR1 is WNHNN, CDR2 SYGVQD (reference sequence). Trimming took off 0 bases at V and 6 bases at J, with 3 bases between the two ends.

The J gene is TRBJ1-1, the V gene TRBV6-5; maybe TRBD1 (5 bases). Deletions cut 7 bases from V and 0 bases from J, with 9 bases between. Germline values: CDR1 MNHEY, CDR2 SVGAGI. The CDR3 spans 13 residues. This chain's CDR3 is CASTRTLNTEAFF. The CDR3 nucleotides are TGTGCCAGCACCAGGACACTGAACACTGAAGCTTTCTTT.

The CDR3 bases are TGTGCCAGCAGCTTGGAGCGCGGGGGGGGCACAGATACGCAGTATTTT. Translating gives CASSLERGGGTDTQYF. The chain recombines TRBV5-5 with TRBJ2-3, with TRBD2 matching 9 bases. The CDR3 sequence is 16 residues long. Per germline, CDR1 SGHKS and CDR2 YYEKEE (reference sequence). Losses at the gene ends were 0 bases for V and 1 base for J; bases not matched to a gene: 3.

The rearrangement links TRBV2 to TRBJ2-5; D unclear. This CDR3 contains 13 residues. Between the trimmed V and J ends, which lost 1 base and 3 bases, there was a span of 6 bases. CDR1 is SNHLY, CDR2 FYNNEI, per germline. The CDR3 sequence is CASSEGREETQYF. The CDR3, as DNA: TGTGCCAGCAGTGAAGGCCGGGAAGAGACCCAGTACTTC.

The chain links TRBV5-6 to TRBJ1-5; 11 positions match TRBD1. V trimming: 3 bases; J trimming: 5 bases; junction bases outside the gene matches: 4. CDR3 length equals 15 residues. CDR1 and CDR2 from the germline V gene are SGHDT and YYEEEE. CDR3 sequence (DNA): TGTGCCAGCAGCTCCGGGACAGGGGGGTATCAGCCCCAGCATTTT. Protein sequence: CASSSGTGGYQPQHF.

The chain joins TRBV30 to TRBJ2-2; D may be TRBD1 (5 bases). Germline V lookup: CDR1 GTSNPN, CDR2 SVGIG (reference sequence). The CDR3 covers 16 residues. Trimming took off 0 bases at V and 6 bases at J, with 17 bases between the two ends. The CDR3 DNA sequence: TGTGCCTGGAGTGTAGGATTTCAGGGATTGTCCGGGGAGCTGTTTTTT. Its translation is CAWSVGFQGLSGELFF.

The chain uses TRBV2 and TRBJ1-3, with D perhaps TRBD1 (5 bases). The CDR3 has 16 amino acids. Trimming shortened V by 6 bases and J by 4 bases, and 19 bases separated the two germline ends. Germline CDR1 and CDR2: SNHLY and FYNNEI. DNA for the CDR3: TGTGCCAGCAGGTCCGGGACCTCTGTTTACGGAAACACCATATATTTT. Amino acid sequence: CASRSGTSVYGNTIYF.

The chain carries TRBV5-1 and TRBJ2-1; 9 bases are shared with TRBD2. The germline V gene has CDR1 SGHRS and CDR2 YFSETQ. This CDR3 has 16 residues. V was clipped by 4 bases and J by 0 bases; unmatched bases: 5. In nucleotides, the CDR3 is TGCGCCAGCAGCGGCGGAGCGGGGGGCTCCTACAATGAGCAGTTCTTC. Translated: CASSGGAGGSYNEQFF. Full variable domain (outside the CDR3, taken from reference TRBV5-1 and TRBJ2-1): KAGVTQTPRYLIKTRGQQVTLSCSPISGHRSVSWYQQTPGQGLQFLFEYFSETQRNKGNFPGRFSGRQFSNSRSEMNVSTLELGDSALYLCASSGGAGGSYNEQFFGPGTRLTVL.

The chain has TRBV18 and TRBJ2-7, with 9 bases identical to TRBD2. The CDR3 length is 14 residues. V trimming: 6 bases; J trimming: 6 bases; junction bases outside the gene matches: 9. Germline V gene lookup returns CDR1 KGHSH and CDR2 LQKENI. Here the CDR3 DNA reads TGTGCCAGCTCCTCAGGACTAGCGCCCTCCGAGCAGTACTTC. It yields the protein CASSSGLAPSEQYF.

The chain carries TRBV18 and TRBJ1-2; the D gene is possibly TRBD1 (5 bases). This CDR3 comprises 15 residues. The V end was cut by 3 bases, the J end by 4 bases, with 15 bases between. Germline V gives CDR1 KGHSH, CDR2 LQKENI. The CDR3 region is CASSPSGRGGYGYTF. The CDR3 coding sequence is TGTGCCAGCTCACCCTCCGGCCGGGGGGGCTATGGCTACACCTTC. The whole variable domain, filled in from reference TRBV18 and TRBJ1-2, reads NAGVMQNPRHLVRRRGQEARLRCSPMKGHSHVYWYRQLPEEGLKFMVYLQKENIIDESGMPKERFSAEFPKEGPSILRIQQVVRGDSAAYFCASSPSGRGGYGYTFGSGTRLTVV.

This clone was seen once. This chain's CDR3 is CASSNRDRMPNTNEQFF. In DNA, the CDR3 is TGTGCCAGCAGCAACCGGGACAGAATGCCCAACACCAATGAGCAGTTCTTC. This chain connects TRBV21-1 to TRBJ2-1; TRBD1 is the table's D call and was not checked against the DNA. TRBV21-1 is a listed pseudogene. CDR3 length equals 17 residues.

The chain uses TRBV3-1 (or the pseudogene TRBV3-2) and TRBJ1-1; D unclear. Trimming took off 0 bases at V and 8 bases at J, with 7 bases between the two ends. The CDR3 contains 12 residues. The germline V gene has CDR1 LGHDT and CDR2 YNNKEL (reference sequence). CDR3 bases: TGTGCCAGCAGCCAAGATGCCGCCGAAGCTTTCTTT. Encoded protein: CASSQDAAEAFF.

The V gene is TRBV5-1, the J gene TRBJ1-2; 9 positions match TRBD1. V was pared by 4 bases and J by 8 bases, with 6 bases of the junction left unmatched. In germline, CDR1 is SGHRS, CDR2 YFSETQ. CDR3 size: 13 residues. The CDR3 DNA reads TGCGCCAGCAGCCCAGGGACAGGGCAAGGCTACACCTTC. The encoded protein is CASSPGTGQGYTF.

The CDR3 coding sequence is TGTGCCAGCAGCTTAGCGGAACTAAATAAAGGGGCTTTCTTT. Translated: CASSLAELNKGAFF. V and J are TRBV7-9 and TRBJ1-1; D ambiguous. The CDR3 sequence is 14 residues long. Germline V CDR1 and CDR2: SEHNR, FQNEAQ (reference sequence). Deletions cut 0 bases from V and 11 bases from J, with 16 bases between.